This TCR beta chain was found in a study of beta chain features in type 1 diabetes. CDR1 is MNHNS and CDR2 is SASEGT in the germline V gene. The CDR3 spans 15 residues. Trimming shortened V by 1 base and J by 3 bases, and 10 bases separated the two germline ends. Sequenced material consisted of expressed TCRB transcripts (all of the isolated RNA was reverse transcribed). Produced via immunoSEQ multiplex PCR; TCRdb's table is partial and in-frame only. The data hold roughly 300,000 clones, with roughly 8% observed a single time. The TCR comes from a woman under 30 in good health. V and J are TRBV6-1 and TRBJ2-1; D perhaps matches TRBD2 (5 bases). The sequencing input was central memory CD4+ T cells from blood. CDR3 protein: CASSEDTDFYNEQFF. The DNA of the CDR3 is TGTGCCAGCAGTGAAGACACGGACTTCTACAATGAGCAGTTCTTC.